This entry describes one T cell receptor beta chain. From germline, CDR1 is SGHTA and CDR2 FQGNSA. This CDR3 has 15 residues. V lost 1 base and J 0 bases, leaving 7 bases between the germline ends. This specimen belongs to a study of cytomegalovirus exposure and HLA in healthy donors. PCR was performed using 60 Vbeta and 13 Jbeta primers. Only in-frame clones appear in the TCRdb table, and some are missing; sequencing was by immunoSEQ multiplex PCR. The data show under 110,000 clones, roughly 70% seen once. V is TRBV7-2 and J is TRBJ1-5; D is undetermined. The receptor was derived from a middle-aged man in good health and CMV-seronegative. The specimen sequenced was PBMCs. For the CDR3, the DNA is TGTGCCAGCAGCTTAGAAGCCTATAGCAATCAGCCCCAGCATTTT. Protein sequence: CASSLEAYSNQPQHF.